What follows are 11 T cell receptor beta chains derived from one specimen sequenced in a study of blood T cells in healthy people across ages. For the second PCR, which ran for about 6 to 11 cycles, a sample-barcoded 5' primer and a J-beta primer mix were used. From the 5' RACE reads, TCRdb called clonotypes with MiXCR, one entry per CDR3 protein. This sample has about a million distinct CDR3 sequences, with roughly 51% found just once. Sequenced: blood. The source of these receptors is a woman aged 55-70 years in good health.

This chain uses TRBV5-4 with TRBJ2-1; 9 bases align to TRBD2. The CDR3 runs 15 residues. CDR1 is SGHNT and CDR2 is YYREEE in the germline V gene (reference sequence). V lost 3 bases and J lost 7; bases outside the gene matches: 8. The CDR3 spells CASSSAGTSLNEQFF. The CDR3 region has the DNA TGTGCCAGCAGCTCCGCCGGGACTAGCTTGAATGAGCAGTTCTTC. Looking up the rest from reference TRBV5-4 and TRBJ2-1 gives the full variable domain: ETGVTQSPTHLIKTRGQQVTLRCSSQSGHNTVSWYQQALGQGPQFIFQYYREEENGRGNFPPRFSGLQFPNYSSELNVNALELDDSALYLCASSSAGTSLNEQFFGPGTRLTVL.

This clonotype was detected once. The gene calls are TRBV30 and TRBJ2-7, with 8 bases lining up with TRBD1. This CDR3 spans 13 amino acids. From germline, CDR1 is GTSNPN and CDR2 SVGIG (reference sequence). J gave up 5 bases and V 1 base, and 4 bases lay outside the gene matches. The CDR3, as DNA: TGTGCCTGGAGTGCCAGGACAGGGAACGAGCAGTACTTC. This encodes CAWSARTGNEQYF. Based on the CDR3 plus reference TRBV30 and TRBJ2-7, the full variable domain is SQTIHQWPATLVQPVGSPLSLECTVEGTSNPNLYWYRQAAGRGLQLLFYSVGIGQISSEVPQNLSASRPQDRQFILSSKKLLLSDSGFYLCAWSARTGNEQYFGPGTRLTVT.

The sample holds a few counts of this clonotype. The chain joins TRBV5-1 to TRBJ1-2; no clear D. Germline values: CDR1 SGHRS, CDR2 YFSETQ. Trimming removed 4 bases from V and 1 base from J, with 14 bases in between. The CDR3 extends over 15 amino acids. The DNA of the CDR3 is TGCGCCAGCAGCCTTGACGGCTTACTTAACTATGGCTACACCTTC. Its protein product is CASSLDGLLNYGYTF.

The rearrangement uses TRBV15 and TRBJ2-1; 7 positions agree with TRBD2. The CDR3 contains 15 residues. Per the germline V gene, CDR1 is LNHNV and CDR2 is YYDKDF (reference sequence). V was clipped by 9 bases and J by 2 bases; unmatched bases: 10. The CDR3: CATERGLSPYNEQFF. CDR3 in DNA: TGTGCCACAGAAAGGGGACTAAGCCCCTACAATGAGCAGTTCTTC.

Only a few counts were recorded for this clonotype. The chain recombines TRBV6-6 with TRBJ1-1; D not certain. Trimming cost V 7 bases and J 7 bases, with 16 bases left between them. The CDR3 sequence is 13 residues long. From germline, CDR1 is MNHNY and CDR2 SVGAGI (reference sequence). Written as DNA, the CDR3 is TGTGCCAGCACCGATTTCCGCGAAATTGAAGCTTTCTTT. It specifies CASTDFREIEAFF.

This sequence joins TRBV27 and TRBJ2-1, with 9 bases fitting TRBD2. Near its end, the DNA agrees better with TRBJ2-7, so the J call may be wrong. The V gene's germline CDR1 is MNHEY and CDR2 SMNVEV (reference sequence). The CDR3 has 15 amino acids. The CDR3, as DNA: TGTGCCAGCAGTTTGACTAGCGGATCCTACAATGAGCAGTACTTC. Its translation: CASSLTSGSYNEQYF.

CDR3 bases: TGTGCCAGCGGGGTGAGACTAGCGGGGAACACAGATACGCAGTATTTT. Amino acid sequence: CASGVRLAGNTDTQYF. The chain recombines TRBV28 with TRBJ2-3; TRBD2 matches 11 bases. CDR1 and CDR2 (germline): MDHEN, SYDVKM. This CDR3 comprises 16 residues. J gave up 2 bases and V 8 bases, and 9 bases lay outside the gene matches.

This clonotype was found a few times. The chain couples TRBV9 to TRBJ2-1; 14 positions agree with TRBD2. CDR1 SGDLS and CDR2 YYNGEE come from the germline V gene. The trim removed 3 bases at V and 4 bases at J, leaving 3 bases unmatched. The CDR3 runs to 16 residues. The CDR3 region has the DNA TGTGCCAGCAGCGCCGGGACTAGCGGGAGTTACAATGAGCAGTTCTTC. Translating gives CASSAGTSGSYNEQFF.

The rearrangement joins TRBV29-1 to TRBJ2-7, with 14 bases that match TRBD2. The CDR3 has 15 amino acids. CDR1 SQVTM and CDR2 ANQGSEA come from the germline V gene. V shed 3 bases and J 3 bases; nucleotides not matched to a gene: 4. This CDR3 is CSVEGLAGDHYEQYF. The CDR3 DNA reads TGCAGCGTTGAGGGACTAGCGGGAGACCACTACGAGCAGTACTTC.

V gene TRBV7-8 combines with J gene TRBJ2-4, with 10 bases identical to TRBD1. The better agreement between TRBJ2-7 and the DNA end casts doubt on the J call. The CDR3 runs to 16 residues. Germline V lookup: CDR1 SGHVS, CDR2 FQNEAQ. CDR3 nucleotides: TGTGCCAGCAGCCCGCGACAGGGGGCGCCGACTTACGAGCAGTACTTC. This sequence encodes CASSPRQGAPTYEQYF.

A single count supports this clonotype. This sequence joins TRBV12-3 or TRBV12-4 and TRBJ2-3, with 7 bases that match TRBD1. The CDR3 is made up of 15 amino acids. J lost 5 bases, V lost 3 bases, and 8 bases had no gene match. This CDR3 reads CASSFATGAKDTQYF. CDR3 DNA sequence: TGTGCCAGCAGTTTTGCCACAGGGGCTAAAGATACGCAGTATTTT.